One sample yielded the 16 T cell receptor beta chains listed below, sequenced in a study of control samples from healthy donors and cancer patients. The repertoire was sequenced with immunoSEQ multiplex PCR; TCRdb's copy has only in-frame clones and lacks some. This sample yields 98,000 or so clones, of which 79% are seen a single time; roughly a tenth belongs to the top ten. The source material was blood. The receptor set was obtained from a woman in her 30s in good health.

J is TRBJ2-1 and V is TRBV5-1; 8 bases are a match to TRBD2. V dropped 0 bases and J dropped 4; count of bases not matched to a gene: 6. CDR1 is SGHRS and CDR2 is YFSETQ in the germline V gene. This CDR3 is built from 16 residues. The DNA of the CDR3 is TGCGCCAGCAGCTTGGTTCTGGCGGGGGGTTACAATGAGCAGTTCTTC. It encodes CASSLVLAGGYNEQFF. The variable domain in full, completed from reference TRBV5-1 and TRBJ2-1, reads KAGVTQTPRYLIKTRGQQVTLSCSPISGHRSVSWYQQTPGQGLQFLFEYFSETQRNKGNFPGRFSGRQFSNSRSEMNVSTLELGDSALYLCASSLVLAGGYNEQFFGPGTRLTVL.

V and J are TRBV10-2 and TRBJ2-7, with TRBD2 identical over 8 bases. The germline V gene has CDR1 WSHSY and CDR2 SAAADI. The CDR3 runs 15 residues. V trimming: 6 bases; J trimming: 3 bases; junction bases outside the gene matches: 10. The CDR3 sequence is CASSRPRAGGYEQYF. In DNA, the CDR3 is TGCGCCAGCAGCCGGCCTCGGGCGGGGGGCTACGAGCAGTACTTC.

The chain has TRBV7-6 and TRBJ1-1, with TRBD1 as a possible D gene (5 bases). Germline V CDR1 and CDR2: SGHVS, FNYEAQ. This CDR3 contains 15 residues. Trimming removed 1 base from V and 5 bases from J, with 14 bases in between. For the CDR3, the DNA is TGTGCCAGCAGCTTAGGCGGAGGACATAGAACTGAAGCTTTCTTT. Its translation is CASSLGGGHRTEAFF.

The gene calls are TRBV7-6 and TRBJ2-6, with 7 nucleotides matching TRBD2. V was clipped by 3 bases and J by 2 bases; unmatched bases: 10. This CDR3 is built from 18 residues. The germline gives CDR1 SGHVS, CDR2 FNYEAQ. In DNA form, the CDR3 reads TGTGCCAGCAGCTTGAAGAGCGGGGTCCCCCCTGGGGCCAACGTCCTGACTTTC. It is translated as CASSLKSGVPPGANVLTF.

The chain has TRBV5-1 and TRBJ1-2; a weak D match, TRBD1 (5 bases). The V end was cut by 0 bases, the J end by 3 bases, with 9 bases between. The germline V gene encodes CDR1 SGHRS and CDR2 YFSETQ. This CDR3 region has 14 residues. CDR3 loop: CASSLVGGDYGYTF. In nucleotides, the CDR3 is TGCGCCAGCAGCTTGGTTGGGGGGGACTATGGCTACACCTTC.

The rearrangement joins TRBV14 to TRBJ1-3; 8 bases agree with TRBD1. There are 23 residues in the CDR3. Germline values: CDR1 SGHDN, CDR2 FVKESK. With V trimmed by 1 base and J by 0 bases, 23 bases remained unmatched. This chain's CDR3 is CASSQGATPGTGNLGTSGNTIYF. DNA of the CDR3: TGTGCCAGCAGCCAAGGGGCAACACCCGGGACAGGCAACCTCGGAACCTCTGGAAACACCATATATTTT.

V and J are TRBV29-1 and TRBJ1-1; D gene unclear. V shed 6 bases and J shed 6 bases, with 11 bases lying between them. The CDR3 runs to 11 residues. Germline CDR1 reads SQVTM; CDR2 reads ANQGSEA. The CDR3 nucleotides are TGCAGCGTGCTAAGTGGGGCTGAAGCTTTCTTT. Amino acids: CSVLSGAEAFF.

The table lists this clone with a count of one. This chain connects TRBV29-1 to TRBJ1-3; D ambiguous. The length of the CDR3 is 14 residues. Per the germline V gene, CDR1 is SQVTM and CDR2 is ANQGSEA. V lost 5 bases, J lost 2 bases, and 13 bases lay in between. Here the CDR3 DNA reads TGCAGCGTTACCGGAGACGGGGCTGGAAACACCATATATTTT. Its translation: CSVTGDGAGNTIYF.

The CDR3 loop is CASSYPSKTSGPSSTDTQYF. Here the CDR3 DNA reads TGTGCCAGCAGTTACCCAAGCAAGACTAGCGGGCCTTCTAGCACAGATACGCAGTATTTT. The chain employs TRBV6-2 or TRBV6-3 and TRBJ2-3, with TRBD2 identical over 10 bases. Trimming at V came to 2 bases and at J to 0 bases, leaving 14 bases not matched to a gene. CDR1 and CDR2 (germline): MNHEY, SVGEGT. This CDR3 spans 20 amino acids.

The chain joins TRBV11-2 to TRBJ2-3; D unclear. Germline V gene data show CDR1 as SGHAT and CDR2 as FQNNGV. CDR3 length equals 16 residues. The germline V and J ends were trimmed by 3 bases and 2 bases, with 15 bases remaining between them. DNA of the CDR3: TGTGCCAGCAGCTTGGGTAACCGGGTGGACACAGATACGCAGTATTTT. This encodes CASSLGNRVDTDTQYF.

The chain couples TRBV12-5 to TRBJ2-3; 11 bases match TRBD1. There are 15 residues in the CDR3. Germline assignment: CDR1 LGHNT and CDR2 FRNRAP. J lost 4 bases, V lost 3 bases, and 3 bases had no gene match. The CDR3 protein is CASGLWTGGPDTQYF. The CDR3 DNA reads TGTGCTAGTGGTTTATGGACAGGGGGCCCAGATACGCAGTATTTT.

The chain employs TRBV5-6 and TRBJ2-7; 9 nucleotides align to TRBD1. Trimming removed 0 bases from V and 4 bases from J; junction bases left unmatched: 5. Germline V lookup: CDR1 SGHDT, CDR2 YYEEEE. There are 15 residues in the CDR3. CDR3 in amino acids: CASSLGTGATYEQYF. The CDR3 DNA follows: TGTGCCAGCAGCTTGGGGACAGGGGCTACTTACGAGCAGTACTTC.

This clone appeared a single time. This chain links TRBV6-2 or TRBV6-3 with TRBJ2-2; 9 bases are a match to TRBD2. Trimming took 0 bases from V and 3 from J; bases not matched to a gene: 8. This CDR3 region has 18 residues. CDR1 and CDR2 (germline): MNHEY, SVGEGT. CDR3 sequence (DNA): TGTGCCAGCAGTTACTCGATAGCGGGGGCCTGGTACACCGGGGAGCTGTTTTTT. It translates to CASSYSIAGAWYTGELFF.

The chain couples TRBV27 to TRBJ2-3; 7 bases are shared with TRBD1. V dropped 7 bases and J dropped 6; count of bases not matched to a gene: 10. The CDR3 has 14 amino acids. Germline CDR1 is MNHEY and CDR2 is SMNVEV (reference sequence). CDR3 in amino acids: CASKWTGQGDTQYF. For the CDR3, the DNA is TGTGCCAGCAAGTGGACAGGCCAAGGCGATACGCAGTATTTT.

The sample holds a few counts of this clone. The V and J genes are TRBV10-3 and TRBJ1-1; D not resolved. Germline loops: CDR1 ENHRY, CDR2 SYGVKD. Trimming left V 10 bases short and J 1 base short, with 7 bases between. The CDR3 is 11 amino acids. The CDR3 DNA follows: TGTGCCACACGGCAGAACACTGAAGCTTTCTTT. Protein sequence: CATRQNTEAFF.

V and J are TRBV19 and TRBJ1-1, with D possibly being TRBD1 (6 bases). CDR3 length: 14 residues. Germline V gives CDR1 LNHDA, CDR2 SQIVND (reference sequence). V lost 4 bases, J lost 14 bases, and 23 bases lay in between. The CDR3 nucleotides read TGTGCCAGTAGTAAAATGGGGGCGAATGGGGTATCCTTCTTT. Translation gives CASSKMGANGVSFF.